The entry below gives a single T cell receptor beta chain sequence along with its context. Methods used by the authors: The assay estimated nucleated cells by amplifying reference gene primers. Method: immunoSEQ multiplex PCR; TCRdb's copy keeps in-frame clones and lacks some. The DNA gave D and trimming, while V, J and clone size come from that table. The sample lists about 370,000 clones, around 89% seen once, with around 3% in the top ten. V was cut by 4 bases and J by 4 bases, with 16 bases left in between. The V gene's germline CDR1 is MNHEY and CDR2 SVGEGT. The length of the CDR3 is 15 residues. This record belongs to a study of blood T cell repertoires in COVID-19. Study-level background: Donors in the United States, Italy and Spain gave samples during acute or convalescent COVID-19. From T cells, B-cell-depleted T cells, or PBMCs came the material, which was cDNA or gDNA.

Sequences were obtained from peripheral blood. This chain joins TRBV6-2 or TRBV6-3 and TRBJ1-2; the D gene is possibly TRBD1 (6 bases). The clonotype comes from a woman in her 30s with COVID-19, enrolled during active disease. DNA for the CDR3: TGTGCCAGCAGTTCGGACTCTAGGGGGTCCTATGGCTACACCTTC. The encoded protein is CASSSDSRGSYGYTF.